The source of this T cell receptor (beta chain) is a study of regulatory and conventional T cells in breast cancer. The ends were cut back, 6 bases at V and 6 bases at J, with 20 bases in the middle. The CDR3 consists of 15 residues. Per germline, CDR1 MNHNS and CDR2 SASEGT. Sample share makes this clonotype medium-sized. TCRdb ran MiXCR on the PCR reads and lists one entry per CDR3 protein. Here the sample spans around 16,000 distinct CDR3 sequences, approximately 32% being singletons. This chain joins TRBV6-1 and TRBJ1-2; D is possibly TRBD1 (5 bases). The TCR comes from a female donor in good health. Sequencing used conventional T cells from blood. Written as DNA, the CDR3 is TGTGCCAGCAGAACCACCCTGGGGCCACAGAATGGCTACACCTTC. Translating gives CASRTTLGPQNGYTF.